The source of this T cell receptor (beta chain) is a study of shared clonotypes between healthy human individuals (dated by TCRdb to 2018 to 2021). Describing the broader study: A couple of women and a few men aged 18 to 49 years were included in the cohort. To estimate repertoire size and how much clonotypes are shared between individuals, the study performed deep sequencing of blood TCR repertoires from about 5 healthy adults. Different laboratories and diverse techniques were used to prepare libraries and sequence TCR repertoires, to increase sequencing depth and limit assay-specific biases. For each donor, three plates each were used for CD4 naive and CD4 memory, two plates were used for CD8 naive, and one plate was used for CD8 memory. Leukapheresis yielded between about 0.94 and 9 billion PBMCs per donor. The study at large found these results: Rarefaction of sorted-subset datasets indicated incomplete sequencing despite the large sequencing depth. Compared with non-shared clonotypes, the clonotypes found in all four sorted-subset donors had higher generation probabilities. Based on pairwise subsampling, the degree of clonotype sharing among donors was expected to be affected by sequencing depth. Larger estimated clonotype richness was generally found for naive subsets than for memory subsets. Across four donors, roughly 5.4% of naive CD4, approximately 3.6% of naive CD8, 2.3% of memory CD4, and over 0.35% of memory CD8 clonotypes were shared. Sampling was restricted to blood, and TCR repertoires in tissues likely differ from the TCR repertoires found in blood. Because the study included a small number of donors, the genetic and exposure-history diversity represented was limited.

Concerning this clone: What this receptor recognizes is not known. Within one base of it there is no much larger clone, and no base qualities were kept.

Donors were healthy HIV-negative adults with no recently reported acute infections or vaccinations. Every donor was a Caucasian adult living in Nashville, Tennessee, USA. CD4+ T cells were enriched through magnetic negative selection, after which naive cells were positively selected on CD45RA and the remaining negative fraction served as the memory subset. Blood was collected by leukapheresis, and PBMCs were isolated by Ficoll-Histopaque density gradient centrifugation and then cryopreserved in liquid nitrogen vapor phase. Analytical flow cytometry was used to check the purity and quantity of each magnetically sorted T cell population. Each sorted fraction had its genomic DNA isolated and then quantified by UV absorbance on a Nanodrop 2000c. TCR CDR3 regions were amplified from genomic DNA by multiplex PCR using the deep immunoSEQ assay. Extracted genomic DNA from each cell subset was distributed evenly across all wells of several immunoSEQ 96-well plates, and each plate was treated as a replicate. For sorted subsets, 200 to 250 ng of genomic DNA, equivalent to 30,000 or so T cell genomes, went into each replicate PCR. The purified libraries were quantified using a Qubit 3.0 fluorometer, sized with a Bioanalyzer 2100, and then quantified again using the KAPA Library Quantification kit. A separate single-read 150-cycle Illumina NextSeq 550 flow cell was used to sequence each immunoSEQ 96-well plate. The study's processing was this. Because the immunoSEQ output held only junctional sequences and lacked quality scores, the filtering could not match the filtering applied to full-length reads. To assign V/J genes and CDR3, sequences were annotated using PyIR, a Python wrapper for IgBLAST v1.9, with IMGT germline references. Reads were removed for weak V/J assignments (E-value above 1e-6), missing CDR3, stop codons, out-of-frame junctions, or ambiguous translated residues. A V3J clonotype was defined by an identical inferred V gene, J gene, and CDR3 amino acid sequence. To compute the percentage overlap between repertoires, the number of shared unique clonotypes was divided by the size of the smaller repertoire. RTK rarefaction, the Chao1 estimator, and Recon v2.1 estimates of unobserved clonotypes were used to assess repertoire richness. For all TCRbeta clonotypes obtained by the gDNA method from a few donors, generation probabilities were computed with OLGA. Imported from immuneACCESS, the table was reduced by TCRdb to in-frame sequences with V and J called. These copies leave out some clones; in studies compared against another copy, an unresolved V gene accounts for under half, and the cause of the remainder is not known. V, J and clone size derive from that table, while D and trimming were established from the DNA sequence. Within this sample are about 2 million clones, with 95% of them counted one time only. The top ten hold roughly 0.13% of the sample.

The clonotype originates from a man aged 18 to 30 in good health. The sample was naive CD4+ T cells sorted from blood. Per the publication, the cell subset or site label means: CD45RA+ positively selected.

The DNA reads TGTGCCAGCAGTGATCGACAGGGGGTTTACACTGAAGCTTTCTTT. Its amino acids are CASSDRQGVYTEAFF. This chain is built from TRBV25-1 and TRBJ1-1, and TRBD1 aligns with 9 junction nucleotides. The CDR3 runs 15 residues from the cysteine to the phenylalanine. Only the CDR3 DNA is retained, 45 bases long and in frame from the first base. CDR1 and CDR2, per the germline V gene, are MGHDK and SYGVNS. The V end gives up 3 bases and the J end 3 bases, leaving 5 bases in the junction not matched to a gene.